This T cell receptor beta chain originates from a study of glioma-infiltrating T cells. Study-wide points: CDR3 overlap between tissue and blood was very small.

About this clonotype: The antigen is not known. A much larger clone lies one base from this, so it may be a read error.

Germline V gene data show CDR1 as MNHNS and CDR2 as SASEGT. With V trimmed by 5 bases and J by 2 bases, 16 bases remained unmatched. This CDR3 spans 19 amino acids. The iRepertoire nested amplicon-rescue multiplex PCR amplified TCR alpha and beta CDR3s from RNA. Each CDR3 protein is one row after TCRdb ran MiXCR on the multiplex PCR reads. Here the sample spans under 200,000 distinct CDR3 sequences, around 40% being singletons. Material for sequencing was glioma tissue, nonneoplastic brain tissue, or PBMCs (not recorded which). The sequence was collected from a human donor with low-grade glioma or glioblastoma, undergoing nonglioma brain surgery, or in good health (not recorded which). The V call is TRBV6-1, the J call TRBJ2-1, with TRBD2 matching over 9 bases. The CDR3 loop is CASSRIPGTSRAPYNEQFF. CDR3 bases: TGTGCCAGCAGTCGAATCCCCGGGACTAGCCGGGCCCCCTACAATGAGCAGTTCTTC.